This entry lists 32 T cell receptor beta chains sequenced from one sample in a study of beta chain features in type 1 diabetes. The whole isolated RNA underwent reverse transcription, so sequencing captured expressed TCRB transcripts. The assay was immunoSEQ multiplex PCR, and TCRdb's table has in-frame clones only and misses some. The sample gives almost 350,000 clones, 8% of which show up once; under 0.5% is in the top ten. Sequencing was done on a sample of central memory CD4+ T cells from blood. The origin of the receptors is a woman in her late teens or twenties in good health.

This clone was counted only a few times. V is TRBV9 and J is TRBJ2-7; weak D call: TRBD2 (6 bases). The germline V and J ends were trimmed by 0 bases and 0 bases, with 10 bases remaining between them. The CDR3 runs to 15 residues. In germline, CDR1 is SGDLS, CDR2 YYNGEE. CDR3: CASSVGLGSSYEQYF. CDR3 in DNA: TGTGCCAGCAGCGTAGGGCTCGGGAGCTCCTACGAGCAGTACTTC. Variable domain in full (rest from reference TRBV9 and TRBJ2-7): DSGVTQTPKHLITATGQRVTLRCSPRSGDLSVYWYQQSLDQGLQFLIQYYNGEERAKGNILERFSAQQFPDLHSELNLSSLELGDSALYFCASSVGLGSSYEQYFGPGTRLTVT.

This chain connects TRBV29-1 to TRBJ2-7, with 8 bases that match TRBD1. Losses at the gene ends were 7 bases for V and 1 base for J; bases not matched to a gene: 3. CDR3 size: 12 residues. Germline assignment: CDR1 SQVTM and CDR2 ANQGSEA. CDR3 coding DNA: TGCAGCGCAGGGGGCCCTTCCTACGAGCAGTACTTC. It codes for CSAGGPSYEQYF.

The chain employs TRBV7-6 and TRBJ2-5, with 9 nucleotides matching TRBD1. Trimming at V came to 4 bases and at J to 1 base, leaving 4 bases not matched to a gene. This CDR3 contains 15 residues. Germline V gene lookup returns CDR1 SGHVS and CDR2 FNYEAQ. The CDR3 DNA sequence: TGTGCCAGCAGCTCTGGACAGGGGATCCAAGAGACCCAGTACTTC. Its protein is CASSSGQGIQETQYF.

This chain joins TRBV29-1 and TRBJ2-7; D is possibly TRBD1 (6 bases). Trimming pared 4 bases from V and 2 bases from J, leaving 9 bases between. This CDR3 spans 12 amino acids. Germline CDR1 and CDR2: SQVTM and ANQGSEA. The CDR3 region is CSVGGQAYEQYF. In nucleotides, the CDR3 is TGCAGCGTTGGGGGACAAGCCTACGAGCAGTACTTC.

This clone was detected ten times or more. CDR3 sequence (DNA): TGTGCCATCTCTAGCGGGATCCGACAAGAGACCCAGTACTTC. This translates into CAISSGIRQETQYF. The chain couples TRBV10-3 to TRBJ2-5, with TRBD2 matching 9 bases. V shed 8 bases and J 2 bases; nucleotides not matched to a gene: 6. Germline CDR1 ENHRY, CDR2 SYGVKD. The CDR3 is made up of 14 amino acids.

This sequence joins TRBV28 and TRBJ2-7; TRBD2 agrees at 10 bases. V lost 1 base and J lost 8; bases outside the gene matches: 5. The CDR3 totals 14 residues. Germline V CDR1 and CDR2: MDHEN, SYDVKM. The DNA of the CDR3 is TGTGCCAGCAGTTTATCCAGCGGGAGGGGTAAGCAGTACTTC. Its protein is CASSLSSGRGKQYF.

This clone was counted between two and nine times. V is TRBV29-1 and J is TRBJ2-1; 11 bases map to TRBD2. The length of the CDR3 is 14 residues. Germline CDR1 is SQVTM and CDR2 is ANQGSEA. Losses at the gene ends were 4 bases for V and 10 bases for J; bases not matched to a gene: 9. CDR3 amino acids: CSVVLSLAGGEQFF. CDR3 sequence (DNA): TGCAGCGTTGTTCTGAGTCTAGCGGGAGGAGAGCAGTTCTTC.

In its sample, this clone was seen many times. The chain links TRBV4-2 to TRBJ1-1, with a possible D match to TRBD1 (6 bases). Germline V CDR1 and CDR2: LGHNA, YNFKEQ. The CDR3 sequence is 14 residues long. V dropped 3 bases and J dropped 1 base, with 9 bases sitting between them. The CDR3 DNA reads TGTGCCAGCAGCCAGTCACAGGGGAACACTGAAGCTTTCTTT. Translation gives CASSQSQGNTEAFF.

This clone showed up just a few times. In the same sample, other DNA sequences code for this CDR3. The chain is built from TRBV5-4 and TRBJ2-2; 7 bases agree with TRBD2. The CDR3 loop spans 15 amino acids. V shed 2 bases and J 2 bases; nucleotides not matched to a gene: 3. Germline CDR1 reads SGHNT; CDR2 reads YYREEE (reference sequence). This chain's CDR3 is CASSLVAGNTGELFF. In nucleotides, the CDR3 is TGTGCCAGCAGCTTAGTAGCGGGCAACACCGGGGAGCTGTTTTTT.

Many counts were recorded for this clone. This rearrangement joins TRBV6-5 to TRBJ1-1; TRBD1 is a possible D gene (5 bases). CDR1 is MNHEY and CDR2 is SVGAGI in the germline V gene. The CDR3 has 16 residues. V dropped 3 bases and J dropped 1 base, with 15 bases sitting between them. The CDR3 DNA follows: TGTGCCAGCAGTTATGCGGTTGGGACCCCGAACACTGAAGCTTTCTTT. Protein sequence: CASSYAVGTPNTEAFF.

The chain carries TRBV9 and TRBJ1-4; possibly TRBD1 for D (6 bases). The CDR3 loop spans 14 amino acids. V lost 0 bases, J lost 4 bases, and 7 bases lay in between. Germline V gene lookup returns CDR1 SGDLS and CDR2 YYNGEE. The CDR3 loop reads CASSVGGLNEKLFF. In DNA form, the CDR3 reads TGTGCCAGCAGCGTAGGGGGGCTTAATGAAAAACTGTTTTTT.

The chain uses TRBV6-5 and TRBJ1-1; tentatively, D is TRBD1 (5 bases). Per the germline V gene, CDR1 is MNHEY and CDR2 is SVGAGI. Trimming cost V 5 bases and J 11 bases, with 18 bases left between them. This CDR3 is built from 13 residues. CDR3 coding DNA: TGTGCCAGCAGTCTCCAAAGGGGAAGTCTGGCTTTCTTT. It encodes CASSLQRGSLAFF.

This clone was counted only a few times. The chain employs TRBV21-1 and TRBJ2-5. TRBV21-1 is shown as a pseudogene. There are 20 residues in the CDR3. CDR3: CASSKVGPGQNGTTQETQYF. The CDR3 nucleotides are TGTGCCAGCAGCAAAGTGGGACCAGGGCAGAATGGGACCACCCAAGAGACCCAGTACTTC.

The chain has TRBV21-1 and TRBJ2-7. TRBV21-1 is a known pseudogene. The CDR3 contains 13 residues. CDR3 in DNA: TGTGCCAGCAGCAAAGCGCTCTGCTACGAGCAGTACTTC. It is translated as CASSKALCYEQYF.

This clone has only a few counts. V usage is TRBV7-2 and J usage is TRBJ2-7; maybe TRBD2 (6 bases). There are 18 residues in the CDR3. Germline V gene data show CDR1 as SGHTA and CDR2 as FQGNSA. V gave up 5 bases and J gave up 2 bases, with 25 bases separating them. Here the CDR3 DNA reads TGTGCCAGCAGCCGGACGGGGGTGGGCTCGAATTCCCCCTACGAGCAGTACTTC. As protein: CASSRTGVGSNSPYEQYF.

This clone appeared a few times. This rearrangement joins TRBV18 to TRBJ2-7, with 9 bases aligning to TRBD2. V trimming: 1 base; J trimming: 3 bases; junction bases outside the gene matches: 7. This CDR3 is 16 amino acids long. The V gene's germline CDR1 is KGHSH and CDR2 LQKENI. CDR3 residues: CASSPQGSGSFYEQYF. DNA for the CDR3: TGTGCCAGCTCACCACAAGGTAGCGGGAGCTTCTACGAGCAGTACTTC.

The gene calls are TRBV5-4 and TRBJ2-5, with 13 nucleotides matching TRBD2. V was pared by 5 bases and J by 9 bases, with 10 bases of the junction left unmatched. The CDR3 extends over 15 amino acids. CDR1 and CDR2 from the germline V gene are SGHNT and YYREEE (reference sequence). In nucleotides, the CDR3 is TGTGCCAGCAGTACCGGGACTAGCGGGGCTACGGCCCAGTACTTC. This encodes CASSTGTSGATAQYF.

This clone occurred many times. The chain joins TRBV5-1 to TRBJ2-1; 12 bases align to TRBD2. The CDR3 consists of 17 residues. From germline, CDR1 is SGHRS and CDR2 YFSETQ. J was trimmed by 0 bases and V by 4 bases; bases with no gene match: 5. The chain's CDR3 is CASSPTTSGSSYNEQFF. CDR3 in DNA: TGCGCCAGCAGCCCAACGACTAGCGGGAGCTCCTACAATGAGCAGTTCTTC.

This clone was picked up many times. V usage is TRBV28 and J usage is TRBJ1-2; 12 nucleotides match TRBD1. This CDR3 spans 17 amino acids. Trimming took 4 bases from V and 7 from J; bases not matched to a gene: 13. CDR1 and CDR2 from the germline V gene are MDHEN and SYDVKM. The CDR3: CASSSSTPGTGGFGYTF. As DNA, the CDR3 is TGTGCCAGCAGTTCATCTACCCCCGGGACAGGGGGCTTTGGCTACACCTTC.

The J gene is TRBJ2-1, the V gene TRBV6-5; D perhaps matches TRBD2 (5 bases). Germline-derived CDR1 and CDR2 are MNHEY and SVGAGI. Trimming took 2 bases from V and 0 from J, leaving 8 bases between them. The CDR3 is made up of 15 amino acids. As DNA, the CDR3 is TGTGCCAGCAGTTACGTACTAGGCTCCTACAATGAGCAGTTCTTC. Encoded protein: CASSYVLGSYNEQFF.

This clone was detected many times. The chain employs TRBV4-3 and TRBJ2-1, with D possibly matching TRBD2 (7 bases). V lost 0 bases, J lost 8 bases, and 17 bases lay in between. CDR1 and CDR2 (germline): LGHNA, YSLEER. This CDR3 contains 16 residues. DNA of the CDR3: TGCGCCAGCAGCCAAGAACTGGGGGCGGGAGACTATGAGCAGTTCTTC. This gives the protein CASSQELGAGDYEQFF.

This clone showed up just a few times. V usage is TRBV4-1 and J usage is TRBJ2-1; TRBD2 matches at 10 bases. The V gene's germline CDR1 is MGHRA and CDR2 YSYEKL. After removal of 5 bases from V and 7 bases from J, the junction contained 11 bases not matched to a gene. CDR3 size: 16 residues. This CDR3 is CASSYTLAGVWNEQFF. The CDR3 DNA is TGCGCCAGCAGCTACACCCTAGCGGGAGTGTGGAATGAGCAGTTCTTC.

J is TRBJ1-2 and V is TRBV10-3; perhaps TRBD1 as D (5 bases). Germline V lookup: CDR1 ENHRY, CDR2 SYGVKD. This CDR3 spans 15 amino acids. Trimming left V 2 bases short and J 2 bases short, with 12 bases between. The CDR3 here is CAISERDGTNYGYTF. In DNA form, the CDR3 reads TGTGCCATCAGTGAGCGGGACGGGACGAACTATGGCTACACCTTC.

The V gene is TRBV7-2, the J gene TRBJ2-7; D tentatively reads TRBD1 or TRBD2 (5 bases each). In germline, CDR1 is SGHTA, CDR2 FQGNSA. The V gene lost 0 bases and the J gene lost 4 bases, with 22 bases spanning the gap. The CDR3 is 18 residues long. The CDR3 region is CASSLAFGQPGRGYEQYF. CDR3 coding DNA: TGTGCCAGCAGCTTAGCGTTTGGCCAACCAGGGCGAGGGTACGAGCAGTACTTC.

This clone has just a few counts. This CDR3 is CASSTMSLDLPLFF. DNA of the CDR3: TGTGCCAGCAGTACCATGTCGCTTGACTTACCGCTGTTTTTT. J is TRBJ2-2 and V is TRBV2; D gene ambiguous. The CDR3 is 14 amino acids. Looked up from germline, CDR1 is SNHLY and CDR2 is FYNNEI. Trimming stripped 5 bases from V and 13 bases from J, with 20 bases between.

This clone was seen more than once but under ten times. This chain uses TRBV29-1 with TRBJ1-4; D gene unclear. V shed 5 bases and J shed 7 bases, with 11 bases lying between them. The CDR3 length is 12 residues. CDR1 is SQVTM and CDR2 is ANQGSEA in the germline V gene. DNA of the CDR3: TGCAGCGTTTTAGATAACAGTGAAAAACTGTTTTTT. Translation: CSVLDNSEKLFF.

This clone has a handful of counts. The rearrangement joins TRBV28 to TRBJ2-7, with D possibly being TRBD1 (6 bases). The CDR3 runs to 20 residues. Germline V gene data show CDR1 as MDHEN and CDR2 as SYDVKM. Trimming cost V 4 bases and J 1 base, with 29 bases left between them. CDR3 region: CASSSDTGYFSPYNSYEQYF. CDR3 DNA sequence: TGTGCCAGCAGTTCCGACACAGGGTATTTTAGTCCCTATAATTCCTACGAGCAGTACTTC.

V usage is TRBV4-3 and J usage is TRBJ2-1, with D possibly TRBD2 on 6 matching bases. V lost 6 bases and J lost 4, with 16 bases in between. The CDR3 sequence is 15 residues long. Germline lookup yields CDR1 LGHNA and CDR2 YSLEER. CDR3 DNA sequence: TGCGCCAGCAGTGCAAACCGGGACTCTTACAATGAGCAGTTCTTC. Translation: CASSANRDSYNEQFF.

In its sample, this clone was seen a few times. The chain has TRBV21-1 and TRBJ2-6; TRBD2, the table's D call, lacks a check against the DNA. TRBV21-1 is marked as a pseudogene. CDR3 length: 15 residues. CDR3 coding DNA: TGTGCCAGCAGCAAACCCCTCTCTGGGGCCAACGTCCTGACTTTC. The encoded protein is CASSKPLSGANVLTF.

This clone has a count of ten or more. The chain's CDR3 is CASSVGPATQYF. The CDR3 DNA reads TGTGCCAGCAGCGTAGGGCCAGCGACCCAGTACTTC. The chain has TRBV9 and TRBJ2-5; D is ambiguous. In germline, CDR1 is SGDLS, CDR2 YYNGEE. This CDR3 has 12 residues. Deletions cut 0 bases from V and 7 bases from J, with 7 bases between.

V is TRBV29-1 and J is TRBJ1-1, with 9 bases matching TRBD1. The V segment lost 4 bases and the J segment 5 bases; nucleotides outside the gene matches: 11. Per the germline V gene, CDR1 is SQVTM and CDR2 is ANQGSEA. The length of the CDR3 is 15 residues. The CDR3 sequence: CSVGGIDRGRTEAFF. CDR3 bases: TGCAGCGTTGGAGGTATCGACAGGGGGAGAACTGAAGCTTTCTTT.

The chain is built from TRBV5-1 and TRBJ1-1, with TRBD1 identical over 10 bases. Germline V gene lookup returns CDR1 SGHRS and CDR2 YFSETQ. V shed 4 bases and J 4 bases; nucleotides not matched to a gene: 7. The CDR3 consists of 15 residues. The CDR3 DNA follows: TGCGCCAGCAGCCCGCAGACAGGGGGCAGCACTGAAGCTTTCTTT. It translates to CASSPQTGGSTEAFF.